This passage covers 19 T cell receptor beta chains from one sample sequenced in a study of shared clonotypes between healthy human individuals. The naive CD8 subset, CD45RO-negative cells positively selected for CCR7, excluded terminally differentiated effector memory CD45RA+ cells. The method was immunoSEQ multiplex PCR; TCRdb's version includes in-frame clones alone and lacks a portion of them. The sample contains about 600,000 clones, roughly 98% of which appear only once. The source material was naive CD8+ T cells sorted from blood. These receptors came from a man younger than 40 in good health.

The V call is TRBV5-1, the J call TRBJ2-7; D uncertain. Germline CDR1 is SGHRS and CDR2 is YFSETQ. CDR3 length: 12 residues. Trimming cost V 7 bases and J 6 bases, with 14 bases left between them. This chain's CDR3 is CASPLTRCEQYF. DNA for the CDR3: TGCGCCAGCCCGTTAACTCGATGCGAGCAGTACTTC.

The chain couples TRBV10-1 to TRBJ2-1; D gene ambiguous. The germline V gene has CDR1 WNHNN and CDR2 SYGVQD (reference sequence). CDR3 size: 13 residues. V was pared by 3 bases and J by 8 bases, with 11 bases between. As DNA, the CDR3 is TGCGCCAGCAGTGAAGGAATGAGTGATGAGCAGTTCTTC. It encodes CASSEGMSDEQFF.

The rearrangement joins TRBV13 to TRBJ1-3; D unresolved. This CDR3 has 14 residues. V gave up 4 bases and J gave up 2 bases, with 9 bases separating them. Germline V gene sequence: CDR1 PRHDT, CDR2 FYEKMQ (reference sequence). This CDR3 reads CASSSLTAGNTIYF. The CDR3 DNA is TGTGCCAGCAGCTCCCTGACGGCTGGAAACACCATATATTTT.

This chain uses TRBV28 with TRBJ1-1; TRBD1 might be the D (6 bases). Trimming stripped 2 bases from V and 0 bases from J, with 13 bases between. The CDR3 is 16 residues long. CDR1 and CDR2 from the germline V gene are MDHEN and SYDVKM. For the CDR3, the DNA is TGTGCCAGCAGTTTAAGGGGGGCTTGGGTGAACACTGAAGCTTTCTTT. Translated, it gives CASSLRGAWVNTEAFF.

The chain employs TRBV6-5 and TRBJ1-5, with D perhaps TRBD1 (6 bases). The CDR3 consists of 13 residues. V was trimmed by 6 bases and J by 3 bases, leaving 9 bases between them. CDR1 MNHEY and CDR2 SVGAGI come from the germline V gene. The CDR3 DNA reads TGTGCCAGCAGGGGGGGCACCAATCAGCCCCAGCATTTT. Protein product: CASRGGTNQPQHF.

The chain joins TRBV19 to TRBJ2-7; D call uncertain. Trimming removed 4 bases from V and 3 bases from J, with 10 bases in between. The CDR3 extends over 13 amino acids. Germline CDR1 reads LNHDA; CDR2 reads SQIVND (reference sequence). The CDR3 coding sequence is TGTGCCAGTAGTACATTCTCGGGCTACGAGCAGTACTTC. It is translated as CASSTFSGYEQYF.

The DNA of the CDR3 is TGCAGCGTTCATCTAGGGCAGGGAGACTATGGCTACACCTTC. This codes for CSVHLGQGDYGYTF. The chain recombines TRBV29-1 with TRBJ1-2, with a tentative D call TRBD1 (5 bases). Trimming removed 5 bases at V and 3 bases at J, with 16 bases between. The CDR3 has 14 amino acids. Germline V gives CDR1 SQVTM, CDR2 ANQGSEA.

The chain combines TRBV5-1 with TRBJ2-7; 10 bases match TRBD2. V lost 0 bases and J lost 0; bases outside the gene matches: 6. CDR1 and CDR2 (germline): SGHRS, YFSETQ. The CDR3 sequence is 17 residues long. The CDR3 region has the DNA TGCGCCAGCAGCTTGGGGGGGACTAGCGTGAGCTCCTACGAGCAGTACTTC. It is translated as CASSLGGTSVSSYEQYF.

This chain connects TRBV4-3 to TRBJ2-7; 11 bases agree with TRBD2. Germline CDR1 reads LGHNA; CDR2 reads YSLEER. V shed 1 base, J shed 3 bases, and the junction held 2 bases outside the gene matches. The CDR3 contains 15 residues. CDR3: CASSQGTSGHYEQYF. The CDR3 nucleotides are TGCGCCAGCAGCCAAGGGACTAGCGGGCACTACGAGCAGTACTTC.

The rearrangement links TRBV6-1 to TRBJ2-7; a possible D gene is TRBD2 (6 bases). From germline, CDR1 is MNHNS and CDR2 SASEGT. Trimming removed 5 bases from V and 1 base from J, with 12 bases in between. CDR3 length: 14 residues. The CDR3 DNA is TGTGCCAGCAGTTTGCCGGGACTGTCCTACGAGCAGTACTTC. It specifies CASSLPGLSYEQYF.

The V gene is TRBV7-8, the J gene TRBJ1-5; maybe TRBD1 (5 bases). The CDR3 has 14 residues. Trimming stripped 2 bases from V and 8 bases from J, with 13 bases between. In germline, CDR1 is SGHVS, CDR2 FQNEAQ. The CDR3 sequence is CASSLLGGVEPQHF. CDR3 nucleotides: TGTGCCAGCAGCTTATTGGGGGGAGTGGAGCCCCAGCATTTT.

As regards this clone: This CDR3 is also generated by other DNA sequences in the sample. The chain employs TRBV27 and TRBJ2-7; 8 bases are shared with TRBD1. Germline-derived CDR1 and CDR2 are MNHEY and SMNVEV (reference sequence). The CDR3 is 12 amino acids. Trimming at V came to 5 bases and at J to 5 bases, leaving 2 bases not matched to a gene. The CDR3 region has the DNA TGTGCCAGCAGTCTACAGGGGGACGAGCAGTACTTC. The encoded protein is CASSLQGDEQYF.

The chain joins TRBV6-5 to TRBJ1-4; 7 bases are a match to TRBD1. J was trimmed by 5 bases and V by 2 bases; bases with no gene match: 8. CDR3 length: 16 amino acids. The germline gives CDR1 MNHEY, CDR2 SVGAGI. Here the CDR3 reads CASSYATGTENEKLFF. The CDR3 DNA reads TGTGCCAGCAGTTACGCCACCGGGACAGAGAATGAAAAACTGTTTTTT.

The CDR3 loop reads CASTSGTSSYNEQFF. In nucleotides, the CDR3 is TGTGCCAGCACTAGCGGGACCAGCTCCTACAATGAGCAGTTCTTC. The rearrangement joins TRBV28 to TRBJ2-1; TRBD2 agrees at 9 bases. The CDR3 runs to 15 residues. Germline CDR1 reads MDHEN; CDR2 reads SYDVKM. V trimming: 7 bases; J trimming: 0 bases; junction bases outside the gene matches: 4.

The chain couples TRBV7-6 to TRBJ2-7; perhaps TRBD2 as D (7 bases). The CDR3 covers 18 residues. Per the germline V gene, CDR1 is SGHVS and CDR2 is FNYEAQ. V gave up 5 bases and J gave up 1 base, with 24 bases separating them. The CDR3 sequence is CASSPALKGGGPSYEQYF. In DNA, the CDR3 is TGTGCCAGCAGCCCAGCCCTCAAGGGGGGGGGCCCGTCCTACGAGCAGTACTTC.

The chain couples TRBV4-1 to TRBJ2-1, with D unresolved. Germline assignment: CDR1 MGHRA and CDR2 YSYEKL. This CDR3 has 16 residues. Deletions cut 1 base from V and 0 bases from J, with 10 bases between. The CDR3 DNA reads as TGCGCCAGCAGCCAAGGTTTTCTGAGCTCCTACAATGAGCAGTTCTTC. Translating gives CASSQGFLSSYNEQFF.

The chain couples TRBV2 to TRBJ2-1; TRBD2 agrees at 9 bases. The CDR3 totals 15 residues. Germline values: CDR1 SNHLY, CDR2 FYNNEI. Trimming removed 6 bases from V and 1 base from J; junction bases left unmatched: 4. In DNA, the CDR3 is TGTGCCAGCAGCCGGAGCGGGGGGTCCTACAATGAGCAGTTCTTC. It specifies CASSRSGGSYNEQFF. Supplemented by reference TRBV2 and TRBJ2-1, the full variable domain reads EPEVTQTPSHQVTQMGQEVILRCVPISNHLYFYWYRQILGQKVEFLVSFYNNEISEKSEIFDDQFSVERPDGSNFTLKIRSTKLEDSAMYFCASSRSGGSYNEQFFGPGTRLTVL.

This chain joins TRBV5-1 and TRBJ2-7, with 9 positions matching TRBD2. The CDR3 loop spans 15 amino acids. Trimming took 0 bases from V and 4 from J; bases not matched to a gene: 5. Germline CDR1 and CDR2: SGHRS and YFSETQ. CDR3 in DNA: TGCGCCAGCAGCTTGGTCGGCGGGAGGGTGTACGAGCAGTACTTC. The encoded protein is CASSLVGGRVYEQYF.

The J gene is TRBJ2-7, the V gene TRBV7-9, with 12 bases matching TRBD1. The ends lost 2 bases at V and 5 bases at J; junction bases unmatched: 10. CDR1 and CDR2 from the germline V gene are SEHNR and FQNEAQ (reference sequence). This CDR3 has 17 amino acids. CDR3 sequence (DNA): TGTGCCAGCAGCTTACGTGGAGGGACAGGGGGCTTCCACGAGCAGTACTTC. It is translated as CASSLRGGTGGFHEQYF.